This T cell receptor (beta chain) was retrieved from a study of cytomegalovirus exposure and HLA in healthy donors. This clone has more than one count but fewer than ten. Its antigen is unknown. CDR1 is SGDLS, CDR2 YYNGEE, per germline. V was shortened by 4 bases and J by 8 bases, with 18 bases between the two germline ends. The CDR3 is 15 amino acids. Primers: 60 Vbeta forward and 13 Jbeta reverse. This table comes from immunoSEQ multiplex PCR, and its TCRdb copy is limited to in-frame clones, with some not included. Seen here are some 87,000 clones, roughly 84% observed once, and the top ten hold around 3%. General study results and limits: Several V segments, TRBV6-2 and TRBV6-3 among them, could not be told apart and were dropped. The study assumed roughly uniform donor sequencing depth for presence/absence analyses.

The chain carries TRBV9 and TRBJ1-4; the D gene is possibly TRBD1 (6 bases). Sequences were obtained from PBMCs. The TCR was taken from a man aged 30-40 years in good health and CMV-seronegative. CDR3 in amino acids: CASSKQGGAWEKLFF. The CDR3 nucleotides are TGTGCCAGCAGCAAACAAGGGGGGGCGTGGGAAAAACTGTTTTTT.